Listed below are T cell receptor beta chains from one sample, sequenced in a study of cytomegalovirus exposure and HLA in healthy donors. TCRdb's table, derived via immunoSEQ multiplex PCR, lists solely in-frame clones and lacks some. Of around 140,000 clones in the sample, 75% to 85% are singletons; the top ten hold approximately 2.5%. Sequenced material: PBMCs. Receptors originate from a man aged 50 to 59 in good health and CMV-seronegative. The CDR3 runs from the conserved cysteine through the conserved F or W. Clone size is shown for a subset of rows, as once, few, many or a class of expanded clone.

CDR3: CASSSRDTRSYEQYF
J: TRBJ2-7
V: TRBV11-2
size: NA

CDR3: CASSLTGPNEKLFF
J: TRBJ1-4
V: TRBV7-3
size: NA

CDR3: CASSPPDRAGNQPQHF
J: TRBJ1-5
V: TRBV4-1
size: NA

CDR3: CAWSAPGGELFF
J: TRBJ2-2
V: TRBV30
size: NA

CDR3: CASSSFGEENYGYTF
J: TRBJ1-2
V: TRBV6-5
size: NA

CDR3: CASSPGGRYTDTQYF
J: TRBJ2-3
V: TRBV11-2
size: NA

CDR3: CASSAGDRSSYEQYF
J: TRBJ2-7
V: TRBV5-5
size: once

CDR3: CASSRAGDEQYF
J: TRBJ2-7
V: TRBV18
size: NA

CDR3: CASSETEQETQYF
J: TRBJ2-5
V: TRBV2
size: NA

CDR3: CASTGAGTGGYGYTF
J: TRBJ1-2
V: TRBV28
size: NA

CDR3: CASSYSGTGAYNEQFF
J: TRBJ2-1
V: TRBV6-5
size: NA

CDR3: CASSRTGAEGYTF
J: TRBJ1-2
V: TRBV18
size: NA

CDR3: CASLLAGGNYNEQFF
J: TRBJ2-1
V: TRBV19
size: NA

CDR3: CASRDLGGGTPQEQYF
J: TRBJ2-7
V: TRBV27
size: NA

CDR3: CASSYTGTGVSNYGYTF
J: TRBJ1-2
V: TRBV28
size: NA

CDR3: CASSQAHQVVNSPLHF
J: TRBJ1-6
V: TRBV4-1
size: NA

CDR3: CSVEDAGKNTEAFF
J: TRBJ1-1
V: TRBV29-1
size: NA

CDR3: CASADSSYEQYF
J: TRBJ2-7
V: TRBV2
size: NA

CDR3: CASSWAGRGKLFF
J: TRBJ1-4
V: TRBV5-5
size: NA

CDR3: CAWKRGGSYEQYF
J: TRBJ2-7
V: TRBV30
size: NA

CDR3: CASSTGGNSYEQYF
J: TRBJ2-7
V: TRBV5-4
size: NA

CDR3: CASTSGTAKNTEAFF
J: TRBJ1-1
V: TRBV14
size: NA

CDR3: CASSSPRGEQYF
J: TRBJ2-7
V: TRBV19
size: once

CDR3: CASSTGQTTTNTEAFF
J: TRBJ1-1
V: TRBV5-4
size: NA

CDR3: CASREHYEQYF
J: TRBJ2-7
V: TRBV6-1
size: NA

CDR3: CASTRTGRDTEAFF
J: TRBJ1-1
V: TRBV6-6
size: few

CDR3: CASSLGRINQPQHF
J: TRBJ1-5
V: TRBV11-2
size: NA

CDR3: CASSLGQGVGDEQFF
J: TRBJ2-1
V: TRBV5-1
size: NA

CDR3: CASSGYRSYEQYF
J: TRBJ2-7
V: TRBV6-1
size: NA

CDR3: CASSRQGENTEAFF
J: TRBJ1-1
V: TRBV27
size: NA

CDR3: CASSYPGLAGNEQYF
J: TRBJ2-7
V: TRBV2
size: NA

CDR3: CASSEAWGGLAAYNEQFF
J: TRBJ2-1
V: TRBV6-1
size: NA